What follows are 27 T cell receptor beta chains derived from one specimen sequenced in a study of T-cell reconstitution after alpha-beta-depleted transplantation in children. The authors prepared the TCRbeta library with unique molecular identifiers. TCRdb itself ran the PCR reads through MiXCR, one entry per CDR3 protein. Among approximately 510,000 distinct CDR3 sequences listed, about 17% were seen once. This sample comprised PBMCs from the stem cell graft donor, obtained from the stem cell graft. Every receptor here comes from a human donor who donated a stem cell graft to a child with acute lymphoblastic leukemia.

This clonotype was recorded a few times. The chain carries TRBV5-1 and TRBJ2-7; TRBD1 matches at 9 bases. Trimming took 0 bases from V and 4 from J; bases not matched to a gene: 5. Germline CDR1 reads SGHRS; CDR2 reads YFSETQ. The CDR3 contains 15 residues. CDR3 nucleotides: TGCGCCAGCAGCTTGGGGACAGGGGCCGCGTACGAGCAGTACTTC. Residues: CASSLGTGAAYEQYF.

The V gene is TRBV25-1, the J gene TRBJ2-7, with D tentatively TRBD2 (5 bases). The germline V gene has CDR1 MGHDK and CDR2 SYGVNS. V lost 3 bases and J 2 bases, leaving 8 bases between the germline ends. The length of the CDR3 is 13 residues. The CDR3 sequence: CASSEGSPYEQYF. As DNA, the CDR3 is TGTGCCAGCAGTGAGGGGAGTCCCTACGAGCAGTACTTC.

V gene TRBV7-9 combines with J gene TRBJ1-3; tentatively, D is TRBD1 (5 bases). CDR1 is SEHNR, CDR2 FQNEAQ, per germline (reference sequence). The length of the CDR3 is 15 residues. The V and J ends lost 4 bases and 7 bases respectively, with 17 bases between them. The chain's CDR3 is CASSSGLTPGNTIYF. CDR3 nucleotides: TGTGCCAGCAGCTCGGGACTTACACCAGGGAACACCATATATTTT. Using reference TRBV7-9 and TRBJ1-3 for the parts outside the CDR3, the full variable domain is DTGVSQNPRHKITKRGQNVTFRCDPISEHNRLYWYRQTLGQGPEFLTYFQNEAQLEKSRLLSDRFSAERPKGSFSTLEIQRTEQGDSAMYLCASSSGLTPGNTIYFGEGSWLTVV.

This clonotype was seen a few times. The CDR3 spells CASSLPRGRTRPYNEQFF. The CDR3 bases are TGCGCCAGCAGCTTGCCTCGCGGGAGGACCAGGCCCTACAATGAGCAGTTCTTC. The J gene is TRBJ2-1, the V gene TRBV5-1; TRBD2 matches at 8 bases. The CDR3 runs to 18 residues. Germline trimming cut 1 base from V and 2 bases from J; bases unmatched to any gene: 11. Germline V lookup: CDR1 SGHRS, CDR2 YFSETQ. Full variable domain (rest looked up from reference TRBV5-1 and TRBJ2-1): KAGVTQTPRYLIKTRGQQVTLSCSPISGHRSVSWYQQTPGQGLQFLFEYFSETQRNKGNFPGRFSGRQFSNSRSEMNVSTLELGDSALYLCASSLPRGRTRPYNEQFFGPGTRLTVL.

As regards this clonotype: The conserved phenylalanine or tryptophan normally closing the CDR3 is absent here, so this likely arose from a read error. The DNA is left out, because the CDR3 cannot be placed on it with certainty; the CDR3 is given as TCRdb lists it. The chain's CDR3 is CASSDEVGLALFV. The gene calls are TRBV6-1 and TRBJ2-5; the listed D gene, TRBD2, was not tested against the DNA. The CDR3 has 13 amino acids, counting both end residues. Per the germline V gene, CDR1 is MNHNS and CDR2 is SASEGT.

The chain couples TRBV27 to TRBJ2-7; tentatively, D is TRBD2 (6 bases). Trimming removed 7 bases from V and 5 bases from J, with 21 bases in between. The CDR3 runs 15 residues. Germline CDR1 and CDR2: MNHEY and SMNVEV (reference sequence). CDR3 protein: CASTSFAGKVDEQYF. In nucleotides, the CDR3 is TGTGCCAGCACTTCCTTTGCGGGGAAAGTCGACGAGCAGTACTTC.

The chain recombines TRBV4-1 with TRBJ1-1; D ambiguous. V was trimmed by 8 bases and J by 1 base, leaving 11 bases between them. This CDR3 is 13 amino acids long. CDR1 is MGHRA, CDR2 YSYEKL, per germline. Here the CDR3 reads CASRSIGNTEAFF. CDR3 DNA sequence: TGCGCCAGCCGCTCGATAGGGAACACTGAAGCTTTCTTT.

Written as DNA, the CDR3 is TGCAGTGCTGCGCCCCTACAGGGGGCGGTAGCCAAAAACATTCAGTACTTC. Its protein is CSAAPLQGAVAKNIQYF. The V and J genes are TRBV20-1 and TRBJ2-4, with 9 bases lining up with TRBD1. Trimming removed 5 bases from V and 0 bases from J; junction bases left unmatched: 11. This CDR3 has 17 amino acids. Germline loops: CDR1 DFQATT, CDR2 SNEGSKA (reference sequence).

This clonotype was detected only a few times. V usage is TRBV5-5 and J usage is TRBJ1-6; D is ambiguous. CDR1 SGHKS and CDR2 YYEKEE come from the germline V gene (reference sequence). The CDR3 runs to 15 residues. V was cut by 1 base and J by 9 bases, with 14 bases left in between. The CDR3, as DNA: TGTGCCAGCAGCTTGTCCGGGGTGTTGAGTTCACCCCTCCACTTT. Amino acid sequence: CASSLSGVLSSPLHF.

This clonotype was seen a handful of times. This sequence joins TRBV20-1 and TRBJ2-1; D remains unclear. Germline-derived CDR1 and CDR2 are DFQATT and SNEGSKA (reference sequence). Between the trimmed V and J ends, which lost 5 bases and 10 bases, there was a span of 9 bases. This CDR3 contains 10 residues. The CDR3 DNA is TGCAGTGCTCCCTTAAGGGAGCAGTTCTTC. Translated, it gives CSAPLREQFF.

In DNA form, the CDR3 reads TGCGCCAGCAGTGAAGGAGGTTTTAAGCCCCAGCATTTT. Translating gives CASSEGGFKPQHF. V is TRBV10-2 and J is TRBJ1-5, with no clear D. The germline V and J ends were trimmed by 3 bases and 8 bases, with 11 bases remaining between them. CDR3 length: 13 residues. The germline V gene encodes CDR1 WSHSY and CDR2 SAAADI.

This clonotype was observed a few times. The rearrangement joins TRBV12-3 or TRBV12-4 to TRBJ2-7; D is perhaps TRBD1 or TRBD2 (5 bases each). The CDR3 runs 14 residues. Trimming took off 6 bases at V and 0 bases at J, with 12 bases between the two ends. The DNA for the CDR3 is TGTGCCAGCAGATTGAGGGACGCCTCCTACGAGCAGTACTTC. Translating it yields CASRLRDASYEQYF.

This clonotype was counted between two and nine times. The chain carries TRBV20-1 and TRBJ2-7; D remains unclear. V was shortened by 0 bases and J by 3 bases, with 9 bases between the two germline ends. CDR1 and CDR2 (germline): DFQATT, SNEGSKA (reference sequence). This CDR3 is 13 amino acids long. The CDR3 bases are TGCAGTGCTAGAGATATCGGCTTCTACGAGCAGTACTTC. This translates into CSARDIGFYEQYF.

V gene TRBV7-9 combines with J gene TRBJ1-1; D is ambiguous. Germline CDR1 reads SEHNR; CDR2 reads FQNEAQ (reference sequence). Trimming removed 2 bases from V and 11 bases from J, with 6 bases in between. The CDR3 runs to 10 residues. The CDR3 DNA reads TGTGCCAGCAGCTTACAAAAGGCTTTCTTT. Amino acids: CASSLQKAFF. Full variable domain (remainder filled in from reference TRBV7-9 and TRBJ1-1): DTGVSQNPRHKITKRGQNVTFRCDPISEHNRLYWYRQTLGQGPEFLTYFQNEAQLEKSRLLSDRFSAERPKGSFSTLEIQRTEQGDSAMYLCASSLQKAFFGQGTRLTVV.

This chain uses TRBV12-3 or TRBV12-4 with TRBJ2-3; D call uncertain. CDR3 size: 14 residues. V was trimmed by 3 bases and J by 7 bases, leaving 14 bases between them. For the CDR3, the DNA is TGTGCCAGCAGTTTCTCCGATTTTACAAATACGCAGTATTTT. It yields the protein CASSFSDFTNTQYF.

The V gene is TRBV9, the J gene TRBJ2-7; D is ambiguous. Germline CDR1 and CDR2: SGDLS and YYNGEE. Trimming left V 0 bases short and J 7 bases short, with 11 bases between. The CDR3 runs 13 residues. CDR3 amino acids: CASSVVGSGEQYF. The CDR3 bases are TGTGCCAGCAGCGTAGTAGGCAGTGGGGAGCAGTACTTC.

The chain joins TRBV5-1 to TRBJ2-5; 11 nucleotides align to TRBD2. Germline trimming cut 0 bases from V and 5 bases from J; bases unmatched to any gene: 3. CDR1 and CDR2 (germline): SGHRS, YFSETQ. This CDR3 is 15 amino acids long. CDR3 amino acids: CASSLVAGGPETQYF. Here the CDR3 DNA reads TGCGCCAGCAGCTTGGTAGCGGGAGGGCCTGAGACCCAGTACTTC.

The V gene is TRBV5-6, the J gene TRBJ2-7; TRBD1 matches at 10 bases. Germline assignment: CDR1 SGHDT and CDR2 YYEEEE. The CDR3 has 13 residues. V lost 3 bases to trimming and J lost 5 bases; unmatched junction nucleotides: 2. CDR3 DNA: TGTGCCAGCAGCTCCGGGACAGGGGACGAGCAGTACTTC. This encodes CASSSGTGDEQYF.

The chain joins TRBV20-1 to TRBJ2-6; no clear D. Germline V lookup: CDR1 DFQATT, CDR2 SNEGSKA (reference sequence). The CDR3 runs 18 residues. Trimming took off 1 base at V and 0 bases at J, with 16 bases between the two ends. The CDR3 loop reads CSARATRQEVSGANVLTF. The CDR3 DNA sequence: TGCAGTGCTAGAGCAACGAGACAAGAGGTCTCTGGGGCCAACGTCCTGACTTTC.

This clonotype was picked up a small number of times. V usage is TRBV5-1 and J usage is TRBJ2-1, with D uncertain. From germline, CDR1 is SGHRS and CDR2 YFSETQ. The CDR3 length is 13 residues. Trimming cost V 1 base and J 3 bases, with 5 bases left between them. The CDR3 coding sequence is TGCGCCAGCAGCTTGACCTTCTACAATGAGCAGTTCTTC. It translates to CASSLTFYNEQFF.

This clonotype was found a few times. This sequence joins TRBV4-1 and TRBJ1-1; 9 bases are a match to TRBD1. CDR1 MGHRA and CDR2 YSYEKL come from the germline V gene. V shed 0 bases and J 1 base; nucleotides not matched to a gene: 9. The CDR3 contains 18 residues. The CDR3 nucleotides read TGCGCCAGCAGCCAAGAAGGGGGACAGGGAGGGAAGAACACTGAAGCTTTCTTT. It is translated as CASSQEGGQGGKNTEAFF.

This sequence joins TRBV6-5 and TRBJ1-2, with D tentatively TRBD1 (5 bases). The germline V gene encodes CDR1 MNHEY and CDR2 SVGAGI. The V end was cut by 0 bases, the J end by 8 bases, with 16 bases between. The CDR3 is 15 amino acids. This chain's CDR3 is CASSYSKAGTRGYTF. The CDR3 DNA follows: TGTGCCAGCAGTTACTCGAAGGCAGGGACTCGCGGCTACACCTTC.

The chain combines TRBV4-1 with TRBJ2-2, with TRBD2 as a possible D gene (6 bases). Per germline, CDR1 MGHRA and CDR2 YSYEKL. The CDR3 covers 16 residues. V shed 4 bases and J shed 5 bases, with 17 bases lying between them. Here the CDR3 DNA reads TGCGCCAGCAGCCCTGTGTACGGGAGAGATACCGGGGAGCTGTTTTTT. Translation: CASSPVYGRDTGELFF.

This clonotype has a handful of counts. The rearrangement joins TRBV2 to TRBJ2-3; 11 nucleotides agree with TRBD2. Germline CDR1 SNHLY, CDR2 FYNNEI. J lost 5 bases, V lost 2 bases, and 9 bases had no gene match. This CDR3 contains 17 residues. The CDR3 spells CASSETSGSVLRDTQYF. The CDR3 region has the DNA TGTGCCAGCAGTGAAACTAGCGGGAGCGTGTTACGAGATACGCAGTATTTT.

The J gene is TRBJ1-5, the V gene TRBV5-5, with 7 bases fitting TRBD1. Germline V gene sequence: CDR1 SGHKS, CDR2 YYEKEE (reference sequence). CDR3 size: 14 residues. Trimming removed 2 bases from V and 3 bases from J; junction bases left unmatched: 2. This CDR3 reads CASSLGQDNQPQHF. CDR3 DNA: TGTGCCAGCAGCTTAGGACAGGACAATCAGCCCCAGCATTTT.

The chain carries TRBV7-8 and TRBJ1-1; TRBD1 might be the D (6 bases). Germline values: CDR1 SGHVS, CDR2 FQNEAQ. The CDR3 contains 15 residues. V was trimmed by 4 bases and J by 0 bases, leaving 12 bases between them. The CDR3 DNA reads as TGTGCCAGCAGCTCCAGGGGCGGGTTGAACACTGAAGCTTTCTTT. It encodes CASSSRGGLNTEAFF.

This clonotype was detected ten times or more. The rearrangement joins TRBV7-2 to TRBJ2-7; the match to TRBD2 covers 9 bases. The J segment lost 4 bases and the V segment lost 5 bases, leaving 6 bases of the junction unmatched. Per the germline V gene, CDR1 is SGHTA and CDR2 is FQGNSA. The CDR3 has 14 amino acids. CDR3 amino acids: CASSTLAGLYEQYF. The CDR3 nucleotides are TGTGCCAGCAGCACCCTAGCGGGACTATACGAGCAGTACTTC.